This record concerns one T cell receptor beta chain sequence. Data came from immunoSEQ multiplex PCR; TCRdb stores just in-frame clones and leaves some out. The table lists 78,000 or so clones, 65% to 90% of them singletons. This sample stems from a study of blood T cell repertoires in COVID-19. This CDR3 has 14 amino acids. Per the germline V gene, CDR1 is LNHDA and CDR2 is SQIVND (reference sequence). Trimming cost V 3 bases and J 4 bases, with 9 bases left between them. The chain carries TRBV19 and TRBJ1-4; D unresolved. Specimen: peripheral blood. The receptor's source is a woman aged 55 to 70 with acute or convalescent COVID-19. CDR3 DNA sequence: TGTGCCAGTAGTATGTGGAGGCGTAATGAAAAACTGTTTTTT. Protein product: CASSMWRRNEKLFF.